This entry describes one T cell receptor (beta chain). Its antigen is unknown. A clone one base away is much larger, so this may be a read error. The record originates from a study of T-cell reconstitution after alpha-beta-depleted transplantation in children (dated by TCRdb to about 2016). Context from the whole study: Using TCR repertoire profiling, the study followed T-cell immune reconstitution in a quantitative way in children after TCRalphabeta/CD19-depleted allogeneic hematopoietic cell transplantation.

The CDR3, cysteine through phenylalanine, is 17 amino acids long. Here the CDR3 DNA is all that survives: 51 bases in frame from base 1. After removal of 3 bases from V and 7 bases from J, the junction retains 10 bases not matched to a gene. In the germline V gene, CDR1 corresponds to KGHDR and CDR2 to SFDVKD. The library was built by means of PCR. This sample was sequenced with an Illumina HiSeq 2500. Molecular barcoding was employed in the preparation of TCR libraries, with unique molecular identifiers being used to normalize TCRbeta repertoire quantification. TCRdb itself trimmed the public reads at Q25 with fastp, ran MiXCR and retained productive beta chains. Entries that share a CDR3 protein sequence are merged under the most common genes and DNA. For this sample there are about 200,000 distinct CDR3 sequences; 14% to 15% appear just once. The ten largest clones represent around 14% of the sample.

The sequence joins TRBV24-1 to TRBJ2-2, with 10 junctional bases fitting TRBD2. The sequence came from a human donor who donated a stem cell graft to a child with acute lymphoblastic leukemia. The sequenced sample was PBMCs from the stem cell graft donor, obtained from the stem cell graft. The CDR3 protein is CATSDRRSGRRSGELFF. In nucleotide form, the sequence is TGTGCCACCAGTGATCGCCGTAGCGGGAGGCGGAGCGGGGAGCTGTTTTTT.